This T cell receptor (beta chain) was recorded in a study of blood T cell repertoires in COVID-19. Study summary: Samples came from the United States, Italy and Spain, spanning acute and convalescent COVID-19.

Original methodology: Nucleated cell counts were estimated from reference gene primer amplification. The data were produced by immunoSEQ multiplex PCR, yet TCRdb's version contains in-frame clones alone and is incomplete. V and J calls and clone size are copied from that table; D and trimming were computed from the DNA. Seen here are 95,000 to 150,000 clones, 86% observed once, and the top ten hold around 4.2%. The V gene's germline CDR1 is MNHEY and CDR2 SVGAGI. The CDR3 spans 15 residues. Germline trimming cut 6 bases from V and 6 bases from J; bases unmatched to any gene: 11. Input material: peripheral blood. V gene TRBV6-5 combines with J gene TRBJ2-3; 8 bases fit TRBD2. This clonotype was obtained from a man in his forties with acute or convalescent COVID-19. The CDR3 DNA reads TGTGCCAGCAGCGACGAGCGGGGGATCCCGGATACGCAGTATTTT. This gives the protein CASSDERGIPDTQYF.